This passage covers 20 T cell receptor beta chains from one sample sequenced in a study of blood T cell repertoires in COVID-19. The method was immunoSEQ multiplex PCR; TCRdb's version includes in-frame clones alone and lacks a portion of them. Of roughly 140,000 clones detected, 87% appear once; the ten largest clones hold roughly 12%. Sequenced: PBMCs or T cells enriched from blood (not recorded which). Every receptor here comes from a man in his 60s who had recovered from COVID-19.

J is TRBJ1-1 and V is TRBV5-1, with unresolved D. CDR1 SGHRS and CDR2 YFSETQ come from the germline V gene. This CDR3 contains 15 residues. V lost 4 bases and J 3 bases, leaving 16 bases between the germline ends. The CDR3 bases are TGCGCCAGCAGCCTTCTGGCAGGCGTGGACACTGAAGCTTTCTTT. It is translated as CASSLLAGVDTEAFF.

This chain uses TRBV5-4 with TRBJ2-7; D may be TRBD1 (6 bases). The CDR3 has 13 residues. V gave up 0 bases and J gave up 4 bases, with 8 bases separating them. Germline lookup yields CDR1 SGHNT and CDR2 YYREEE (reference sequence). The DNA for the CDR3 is TGTGCCAGCAGCTTGGTGGGGACATACGAGCAGTACTTC. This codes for CASSLVGTYEQYF.

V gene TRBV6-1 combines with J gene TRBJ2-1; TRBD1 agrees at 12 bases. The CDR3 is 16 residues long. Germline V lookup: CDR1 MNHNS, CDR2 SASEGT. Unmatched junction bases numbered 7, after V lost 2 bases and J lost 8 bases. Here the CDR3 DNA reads TGTGCCAGCAGTGAATGGGGGACAGGGGGCCTCGATGAGCAGTTCTTC. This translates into CASSEWGTGGLDEQFF.

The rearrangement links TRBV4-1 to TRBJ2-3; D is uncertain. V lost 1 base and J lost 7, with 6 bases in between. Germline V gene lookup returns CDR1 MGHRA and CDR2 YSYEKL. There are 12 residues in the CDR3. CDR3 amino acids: CASSQAQNTQYF. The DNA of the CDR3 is TGCGCCAGCAGCCAAGCCCAGAATACGCAGTATTTT.

The CDR3 DNA sequence: TGTGCCAGCAGTGAAGAATCGATAGGGGCAGATACGCAGTATTTT. Its translation is CASSEESIGADTQYF. The chain employs TRBV2 and TRBJ2-3; D might be TRBD1 (5 bases). This CDR3 spans 15 amino acids. Per germline, CDR1 SNHLY and CDR2 FYNNEI. The V and J ends lost 1 base and 4 bases respectively, with 12 bases between them.

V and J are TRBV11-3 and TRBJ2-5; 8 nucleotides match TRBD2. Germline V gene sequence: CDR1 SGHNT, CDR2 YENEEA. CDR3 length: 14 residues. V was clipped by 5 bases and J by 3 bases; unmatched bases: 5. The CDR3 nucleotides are TGTGCCAGCAGCCCGGGACTAGTTGAAGAGACCCAGTACTTC. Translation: CASSPGLVEETQYF.

Here the CDR3 DNA reads TGTGCCAGCAGTTTGGGACAGGACAATGAGCAGTTCTTC. Translation: CASSLGQDNEQFF. The rearrangement joins TRBV2 to TRBJ2-1; 8 nucleotides agree with TRBD1. There are 13 residues in the CDR3. V was clipped by 5 bases and J by 5 bases; unmatched bases: 2. CDR1 SNHLY and CDR2 FYNNEI come from the germline V gene.

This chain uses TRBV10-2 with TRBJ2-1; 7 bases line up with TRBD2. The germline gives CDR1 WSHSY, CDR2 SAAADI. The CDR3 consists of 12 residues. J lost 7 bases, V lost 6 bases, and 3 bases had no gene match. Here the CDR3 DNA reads TGCGCCAGCAGGGCGGGACTAAATGAGCAGTTCTTC. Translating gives CASRAGLNEQFF.

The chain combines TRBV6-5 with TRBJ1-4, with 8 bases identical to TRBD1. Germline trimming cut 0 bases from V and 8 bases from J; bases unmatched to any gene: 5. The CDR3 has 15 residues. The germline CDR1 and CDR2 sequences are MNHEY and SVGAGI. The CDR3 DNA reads TGTGCCAGCAGTTACTCCGGACAGGGCTACGAAAAACTGTTTTTT. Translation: CASSYSGQGYEKLFF.

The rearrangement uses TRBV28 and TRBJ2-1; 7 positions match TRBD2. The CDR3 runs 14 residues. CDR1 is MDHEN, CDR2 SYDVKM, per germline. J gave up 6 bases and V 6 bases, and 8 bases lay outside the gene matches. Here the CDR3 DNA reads TGTGCCAGCAGACCAGGCGGGAGCCTCAATGAGCAGTTCTTC. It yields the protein CASRPGGSLNEQFF.

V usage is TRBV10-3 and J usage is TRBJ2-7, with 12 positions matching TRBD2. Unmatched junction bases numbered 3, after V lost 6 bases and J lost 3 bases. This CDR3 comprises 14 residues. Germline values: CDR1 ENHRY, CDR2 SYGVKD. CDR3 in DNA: TGTGCCATCAGCGGACTAGCGGGGTTCTACGAGCAGTACTTC. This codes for CAISGLAGFYEQYF.

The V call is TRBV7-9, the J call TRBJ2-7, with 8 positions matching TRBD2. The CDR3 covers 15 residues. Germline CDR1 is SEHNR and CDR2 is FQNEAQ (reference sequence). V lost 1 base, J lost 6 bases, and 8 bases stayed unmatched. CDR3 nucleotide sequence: TGTGCCAGCAGCTTAGTCGGTAGCGGGAAGTCCGAGCAGTACTTC. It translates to CASSLVGSGKSEQYF.

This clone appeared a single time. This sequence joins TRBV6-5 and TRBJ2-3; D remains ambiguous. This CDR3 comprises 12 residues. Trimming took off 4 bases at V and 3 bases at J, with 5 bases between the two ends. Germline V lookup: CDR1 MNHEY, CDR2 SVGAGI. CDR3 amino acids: CASSWATDTQYF. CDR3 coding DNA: TGTGCCAGCAGTTGGGCGACAGATACGCAGTATTTT.

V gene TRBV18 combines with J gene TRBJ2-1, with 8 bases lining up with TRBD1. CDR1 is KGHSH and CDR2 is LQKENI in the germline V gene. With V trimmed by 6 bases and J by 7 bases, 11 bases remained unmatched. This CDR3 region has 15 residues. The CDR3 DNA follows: TGTGCCAGCTCGCCTCGGAGGACAGGGAGAAATGAGCAGTTCTTC. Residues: CASSPRRTGRNEQFF.

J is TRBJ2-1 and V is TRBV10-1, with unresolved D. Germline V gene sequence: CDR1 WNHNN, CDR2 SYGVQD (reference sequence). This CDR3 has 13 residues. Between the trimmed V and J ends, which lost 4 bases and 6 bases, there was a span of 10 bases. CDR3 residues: CASSASAGNEQFF. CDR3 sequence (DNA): TGCGCCAGCAGTGCCAGCGCCGGCAATGAGCAGTTCTTC.

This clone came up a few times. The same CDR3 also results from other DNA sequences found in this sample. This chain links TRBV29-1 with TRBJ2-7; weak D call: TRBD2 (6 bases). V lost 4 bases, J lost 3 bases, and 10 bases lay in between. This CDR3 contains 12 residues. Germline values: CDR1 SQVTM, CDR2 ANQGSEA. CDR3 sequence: CSVGSGSYEQYF. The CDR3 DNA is TGCAGCGTTGGTAGCGGTAGCTACGAGCAGTACTTC.

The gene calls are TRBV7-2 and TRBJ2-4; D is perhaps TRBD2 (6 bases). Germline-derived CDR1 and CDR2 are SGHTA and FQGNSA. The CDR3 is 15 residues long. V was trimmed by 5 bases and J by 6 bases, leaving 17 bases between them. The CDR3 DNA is TGTGCCAGCAGCCAACGAAGGGGAGGCGGAAACATTCAGTACTTC. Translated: CASSQRRGGGNIQYF.

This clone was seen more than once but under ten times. The CDR3 here is CASSLDISLGYTF. The DNA for the CDR3 is TGCGCCAGCAGCTTGGATATCTCCCTTGGCTACACCTTC. J is TRBJ1-2 and V is TRBV5-1; D call uncertain. Trimming stripped 0 bases from V and 7 bases from J, with 10 bases between. Looked up from germline, CDR1 is SGHRS and CDR2 is YFSETQ. The CDR3 sequence is 13 residues long.

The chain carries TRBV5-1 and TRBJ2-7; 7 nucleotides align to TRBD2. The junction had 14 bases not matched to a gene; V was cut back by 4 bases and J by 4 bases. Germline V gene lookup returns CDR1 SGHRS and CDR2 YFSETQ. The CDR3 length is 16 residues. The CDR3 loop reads CASSNIGGGGGYEQYF. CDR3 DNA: TGCGCCAGCAGCAACATAGGCGGGGGAGGAGGATACGAGCAGTACTTC.

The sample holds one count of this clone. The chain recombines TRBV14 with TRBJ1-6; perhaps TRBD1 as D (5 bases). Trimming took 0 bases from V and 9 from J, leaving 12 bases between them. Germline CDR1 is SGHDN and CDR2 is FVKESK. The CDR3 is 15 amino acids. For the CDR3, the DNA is TGTGCCAGCAGCCAAGACAGGGTCTTAGGTTCACCCCTCCACTTT. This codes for CASSQDRVLGSPLHF.